This T cell receptor beta chain stems from a study of CD8 T cells in ankylosing spondylitis. This clonotype has more than one count but fewer than ten. One entry per CDR3 protein, called by TCRdb with MiXCR from the 5' RACE reads. The table includes 100,000 to 150,000 distinct CDR3 sequences, approximately 15% detected once. In germline, CDR1 is ENHRY, CDR2 SYGVKD. This CDR3 is 14 amino acids long. The trim removed 7 bases at V and 1 base at J, leaving 6 bases unmatched. Sample: blood, either unsorted or a sorted T cell fraction (not recorded which). The TCR was taken from a female donor with ankylosing spondylitis or in good health (not recorded which). This chain joins TRBV10-3 and TRBJ2-7; 8 bases map to TRBD1. The CDR3 loop reads CAITSGGTSYEQYF. CDR3 bases: TGTGCCATCACCTCAGGGGGCACGTCCTACGAGCAGTACTTC.